There are many counts of the clone carrying this T cell receptor beta chain. Its antigen is as yet unknown. This record belongs to a study of T cells in Graves' hyperthyroidism and ophthalmopathy. Findings of the study overall: Ophthalmopathy cases were set apart from stable hyperthyroidism by a 13 V-J model. Model predictions of ophthalmopathy came a median approximately 6.8 months before onset.

The investigators amplified TCR beta CDR3 regions from RNA transcripts. First-round RT-PCR of the TCR CDR3 relied on the HTBI primer set. MiXCR, applied by TCRdb to the multiplex PCR reads, yields one record per CDR3 protein. Here the sample spans hundreds of thousands of distinct CDR3 sequences, more than 45% being singletons. Patients between 18 and 65 years old had hyperthyroidism, newly diagnosed and lasting under 2 months. Criteria for exclusion of patients were uncontrolled infection, other autoimmune disease, pregnancy or lactation. The germline V gene has CDR1 SGHTA and CDR2 FQGNSA. V was pared by 4 bases and J by 7 bases, with 11 bases between. The CDR3 covers 14 residues.

This TCR derives from a woman aged 18-30 years with Graves' hyperthyroidism. Material: peripheral blood or thyroid tissue (not recorded which). The chain joins TRBV7-2 to TRBJ1-6; D possibly corresponds to TRBD1 (6 bases). The CDR3 loop is CASSSQGRNSPLHF. The CDR3 DNA sequence: TGTGCCAGCAGCTCACAGGGTCGAAATTCACCCCTCCACTTT.